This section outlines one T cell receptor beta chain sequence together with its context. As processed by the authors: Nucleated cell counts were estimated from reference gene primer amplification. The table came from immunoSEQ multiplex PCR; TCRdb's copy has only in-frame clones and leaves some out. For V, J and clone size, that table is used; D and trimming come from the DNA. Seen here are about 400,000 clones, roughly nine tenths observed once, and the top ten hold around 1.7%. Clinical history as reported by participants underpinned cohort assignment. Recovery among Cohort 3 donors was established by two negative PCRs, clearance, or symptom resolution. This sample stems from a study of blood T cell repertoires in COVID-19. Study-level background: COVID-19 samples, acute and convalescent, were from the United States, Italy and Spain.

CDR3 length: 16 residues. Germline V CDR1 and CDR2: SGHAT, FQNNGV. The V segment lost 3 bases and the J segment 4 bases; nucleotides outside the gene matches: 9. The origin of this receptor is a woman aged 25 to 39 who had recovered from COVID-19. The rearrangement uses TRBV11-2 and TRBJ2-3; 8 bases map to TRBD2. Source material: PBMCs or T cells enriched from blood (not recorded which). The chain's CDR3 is CASSFPPGGASDTQYF. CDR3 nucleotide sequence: TGTGCCAGCAGCTTCCCCCCCGGGGGGGCATCAGATACGCAGTATTTT.